This T cell receptor (beta chain) was sequenced in a study of OX40 agonist ivuxolimab in advanced cancers. Broader study findings: At 0.1 to 3.0 mg/kg and by week 6, CD4+ and CD8+ T cells in the blood had expanded clonally.

This CDR3 has 15 residues. Losses at the gene ends were 4 bases for V and 3 bases for J; bases not matched to a gene: 6. CDR1 is LNHDA, CDR2 SQIVND, per germline (reference sequence). Sequencing used immunoSEQ multiplex PCR; TCRdb keeps in-frame clones, though not all of them. The sample carries over 55,000 clones, roughly 81% recorded once. In its sample, this clone was seen a few times. Its antigen is currently unknown. The chain is built from TRBV19 and TRBJ2-3, with TRBD1 identical over 8 bases. This TCR was sampled from an adult with an advanced solid tumor such as melanoma, head and neck, liver or kidney cancer. Source: CD4+ or CD8+ T cells sorted from blood, taken in a trial of the OX40 agonist ivuxolimab. CDR3 amino acids: CASSRRTGWTDTQYF. Here the CDR3 DNA reads TGTGCCAGTAGTAGAAGGACAGGGTGGACAGATACGCAGTATTTT.